The present TCR beta chain was sequenced within a study of blood T cell repertoires in COVID-19. The wider study: There were acute and convalescent COVID-19 samples, and they came from the United States, Italy and Spain. Sample material is recorded as cDNA or gDNA derived from T cells, B-cell-depleted T cells, or PBMCs.

In germline, CDR1 is SGHNT, CDR2 YYREEE (reference sequence). CDR3 length: 15 residues. V was cut by 7 bases and J by 1 base, with 16 bases left in between. Authors' processing steps: For nucleated cells, counts were estimated from reference gene primer amplification. The protocol was immunoSEQ multiplex PCR, while the TCRdb copy is restricted to in-frame clones and leaves out a portion. That table furnishes V, J and clone size, whereas the DNA furnished D and trimming. The data show approximately 18,000 clones, approximately 93% seen once. The chain is built from TRBV5-4 and TRBJ2-3; D possibly corresponds to TRBD1 (6 bases). Sequenced material: peripheral blood. The receptor was derived from a human donor in a cohort sampled during active COVID-19. The CDR3 is CASCPTGSRTDTQYF. CDR3 bases: TGTGCCAGCTGTCCCACAGGGTCCCGCACAGATACGCAGTATTTT.